Listed here is a single TCR beta chain. Germline V lookup: CDR1 MDHEN, CDR2 SYDVKM. The CDR3 totals 18 residues. V lost 5 bases and J lost 0; bases outside the gene matches: 12. The sample is drawn from a study of blood T cell repertoires in COVID-19. Study at large: PBMCs, B-cell-depleted T cells, or T cells were the source of the cDNA or gDNA that made up the material.

Clones were read by immunoSEQ multiplex PCR, and TCRdb kept only the in-frame ones, dropping some. This sample has under 200,000 clones; about 91% occur once, and the top ten carry about 3.9%. The TCR sequence derives from a woman in her sixties or seventies who had recovered from COVID-19. Sequencing input: peripheral blood. The rearrangement uses TRBV28 and TRBJ1-1, with 10 bases identical to TRBD1. The CDR3 reads CASSTRQGATFMNTEAFF. The CDR3 nucleotides are TGTGCCAGCAGTACCCGACAGGGGGCCACCTTCATGAACACTGAAGCTTTCTTT.